The present entry profiles one T cell receptor beta chain with its context. Its antigen remains unidentified. No base-level quality is on record; no much larger clone is a single base apart. These data are taken from a study of shared clonotypes between healthy human individuals (dated by TCRdb to the early 2020s). In terms of the full investigation: A few men and a couple of women, aged 18 to 49 years, made up the cohort. For each donor, CD4 naive and CD4 memory were each run on three plates, CD8 naive on two plates, and CD8 memory on one plate. To estimate repertoire size and how much clonotypes are shared between individuals, the study performed deep sequencing of blood TCR repertoires from roughly five healthy adults. To increase sequencing depth and limit assay-specific biases, different laboratories used diverse techniques to prepare libraries and sequence TCR repertoires. Leukapheresis yielded between about 0.8 and 9.5 billion PBMCs per donor.

TCR CDR3 regions were amplified from genomic DNA by multiplex PCR using the deep immunoSEQ assay. Genomic DNA extracted from each cell subset was distributed evenly over all wells of several immunoSEQ 96-well plates, and each plate served as one replicate. For sorted subsets, each replicate PCR was loaded with about 200 ng genomic DNA, equivalent to some 27,000 T cell genomes. Purified libraries were measured with a Qubit 3.0 fluorometer, size-checked on a Bioanalyzer 2100, and measured again with the KAPA Library Quantification kit. A separate single-read 150-cycle Illumina NextSeq 550 flow cell was used to sequence each immunoSEQ 96-well plate. Under the source paper's analysis protocol: Because the immunoSEQ output included only junctional sequences and no quality scores, the filtering could not be the same as the filtering used for full-length reads. Sequences were annotated with PyIR, a Python wrapper for IgBLAST v1.9, and V/J genes and CDR3 were assigned using IMGT germline references. Any read was removed if the V/J assignment was weak (E-value above 1e-6), the CDR3 was missing, or the read contained stop codons, out-of-frame junctions, or ambiguous translated residues. V3J clonotypes were defined as sequences sharing an identical inferred V gene, J gene, and CDR3 amino acid sequence. Percentage overlap between repertoires was computed as shared unique clonotypes divided by the size of the smaller repertoire. RTK rarefaction, the Chao1 estimator, and Recon v2.1 estimates of unobserved clonotypes were used to assess repertoire richness. For all TCRbeta clonotypes obtained by the gDNA method from several donors, generation probabilities were computed with OLGA. This immuneACCESS table, as held by TCRdb, lists in-frame sequences with V and J called but not all clones. Of the missing ones, under half trace to an unresolved V gene in checked studies; the others have no known cause. V, J and clone size were drawn from that table, and D and trimming were deduced from the DNA. The sample yields approximately 620,000 clones; more than 95% were counted once. The ten most abundant clones make up approximately 0.057% of the sample.

The donors were healthy, HIV-negative adults with no recently reported acute infections or vaccinations. Only Caucasian adults living in Nashville, Tennessee, USA were represented among the donors. CD4+ T cells were enriched by magnetic negative selection; naive cells were then positively selected on CD45RA, and the negative fraction formed the memory subset. Blood was obtained by leukapheresis, after which PBMCs were separated by Ficoll-Histopaque density gradient centrifugation and cryopreserved in liquid nitrogen vapor phase. Analytical flow cytometry was used to check the purity and quantity of every magnetically sorted T cell population. Each sorted fraction had its genomic DNA isolated and then quantified by UV absorbance on a Nanodrop 2000c. The investigation overall reported the following: Compared with non-shared clonotypes, clonotypes shared by all four sorted-subset donors had higher generation probabilities. Pairwise subsampling indicated that sequencing depth was expected to affect the degree of clonotype sharing among donors. Sharing across a few donors was observed for around 4.8% of naive CD4, 3% to 4% of naive CD8, 2% to 2.5% of memory CD4, and about 0.38% of memory CD8 clonotypes. Even with the large sequencing depth, rarefaction of the sorted-subset datasets indicated that sequencing was incomplete. Sampling was restricted to blood, and TCR repertoires in tissue are likely to differ from TCR repertoires in blood. The small number of donors limited the genetic and exposure-history diversity represented. Larger estimated clonotype richness was generally found for naive subsets than for memory subsets.

V is trimmed back by 1 base and J by 6 bases, and the junction contains 5 bases that no gene match accounts for. CDR1 and CDR2 are drawn from the germline V gene: MDHEN, SYDVKM. The CDR3 runs 15 residues from the cysteine to the phenylalanine. Only CDR3 DNA remains: 45 bases, in frame from the first base. The V and J segments used are TRBV28 and TRBJ2-2; TRBD1 lines up with 7 middle nucleotides. The TCR was taken from a woman aged 25 to 39 in good health. Sequencing used naive CD4+ T cells sorted from blood. What the cell subset or site label conveys for this sample: CD45RA+ positively selected. The CDR3 reads CASSLSGQGAGELFF. The nucleotide sequence is given as TGTGCCAGCAGTTTATCCGGCCAGGGGGCCGGGGAGCTGTTTTTT.